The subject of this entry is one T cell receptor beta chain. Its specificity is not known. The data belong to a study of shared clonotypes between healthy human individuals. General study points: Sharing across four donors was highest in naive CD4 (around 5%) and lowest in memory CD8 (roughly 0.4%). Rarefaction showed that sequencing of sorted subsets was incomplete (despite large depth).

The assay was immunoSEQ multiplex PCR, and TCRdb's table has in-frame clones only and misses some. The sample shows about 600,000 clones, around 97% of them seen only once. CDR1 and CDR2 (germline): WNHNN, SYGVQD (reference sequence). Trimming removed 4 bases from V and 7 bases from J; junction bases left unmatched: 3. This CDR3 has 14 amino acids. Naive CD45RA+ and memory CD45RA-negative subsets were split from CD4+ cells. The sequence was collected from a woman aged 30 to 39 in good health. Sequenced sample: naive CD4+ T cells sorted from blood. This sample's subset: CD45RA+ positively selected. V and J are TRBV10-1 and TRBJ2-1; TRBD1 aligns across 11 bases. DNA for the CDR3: TGCGCCAGCAGTGCGGGACAGGGGGATAATGAGCAGTTCTTC. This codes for CASSAGQGDNEQFF.